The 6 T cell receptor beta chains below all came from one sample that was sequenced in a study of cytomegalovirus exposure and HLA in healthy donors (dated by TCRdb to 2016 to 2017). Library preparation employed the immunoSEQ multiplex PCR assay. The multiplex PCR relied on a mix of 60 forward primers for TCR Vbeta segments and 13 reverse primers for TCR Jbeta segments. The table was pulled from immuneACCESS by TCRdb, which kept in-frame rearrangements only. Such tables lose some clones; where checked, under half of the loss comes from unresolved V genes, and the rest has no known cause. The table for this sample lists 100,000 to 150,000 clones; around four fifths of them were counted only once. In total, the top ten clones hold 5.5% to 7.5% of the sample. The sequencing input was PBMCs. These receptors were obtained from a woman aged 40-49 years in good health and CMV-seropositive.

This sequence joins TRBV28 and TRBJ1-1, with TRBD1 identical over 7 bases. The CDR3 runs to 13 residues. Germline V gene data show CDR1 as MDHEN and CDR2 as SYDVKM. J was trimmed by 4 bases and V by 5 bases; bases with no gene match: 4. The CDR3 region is CASSPTGATEAFF. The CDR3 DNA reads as TGTGCCAGCAGTCCCACAGGGGCCACTGAAGCTTTCTTT.

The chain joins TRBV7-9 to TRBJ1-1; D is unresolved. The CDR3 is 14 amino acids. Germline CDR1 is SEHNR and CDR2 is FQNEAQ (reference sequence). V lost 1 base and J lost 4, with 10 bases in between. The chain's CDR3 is CASSLVGEGTEAFF. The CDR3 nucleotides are TGTGCCAGCAGCTTAGTTGGGGAGGGCACTGAAGCTTTCTTT.

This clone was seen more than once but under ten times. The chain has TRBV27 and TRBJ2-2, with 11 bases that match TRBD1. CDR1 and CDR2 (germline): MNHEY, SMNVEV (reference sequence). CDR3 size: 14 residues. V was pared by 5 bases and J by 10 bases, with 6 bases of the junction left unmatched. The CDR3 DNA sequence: TGTGCCAGCAGTACGGACAGGGGGCGGGAGGAGCTGTTTTTT. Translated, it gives CASSTDRGREELFF.

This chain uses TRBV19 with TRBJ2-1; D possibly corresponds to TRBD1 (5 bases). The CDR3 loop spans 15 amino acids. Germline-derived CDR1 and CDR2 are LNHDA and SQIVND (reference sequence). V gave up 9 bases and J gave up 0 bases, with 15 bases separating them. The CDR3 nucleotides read TGTGCCAGCACCTCGGTTGGGGCCTCCTACAATGAGCAGTTCTTC. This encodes CASTSVGASYNEQFF.

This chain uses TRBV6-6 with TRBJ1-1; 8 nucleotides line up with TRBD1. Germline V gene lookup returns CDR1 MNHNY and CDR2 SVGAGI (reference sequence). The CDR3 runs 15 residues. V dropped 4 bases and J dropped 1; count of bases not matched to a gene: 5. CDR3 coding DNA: TGTGCCAGCAGTTCCCACAGGGGGGAGAACACTGAAGCTTTCTTT. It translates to CASSSHRGENTEAFF.

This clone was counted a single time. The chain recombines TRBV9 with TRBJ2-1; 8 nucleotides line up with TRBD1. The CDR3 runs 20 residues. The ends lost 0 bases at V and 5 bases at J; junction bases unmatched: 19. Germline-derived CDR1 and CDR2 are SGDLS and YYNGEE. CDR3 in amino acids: CASSVGQGAPGGGGDNEQFF. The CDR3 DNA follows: TGTGCCAGCAGCGTAGGGCAGGGGGCGCCTGGGGGTGGAGGGGACAATGAGCAGTTCTTC.